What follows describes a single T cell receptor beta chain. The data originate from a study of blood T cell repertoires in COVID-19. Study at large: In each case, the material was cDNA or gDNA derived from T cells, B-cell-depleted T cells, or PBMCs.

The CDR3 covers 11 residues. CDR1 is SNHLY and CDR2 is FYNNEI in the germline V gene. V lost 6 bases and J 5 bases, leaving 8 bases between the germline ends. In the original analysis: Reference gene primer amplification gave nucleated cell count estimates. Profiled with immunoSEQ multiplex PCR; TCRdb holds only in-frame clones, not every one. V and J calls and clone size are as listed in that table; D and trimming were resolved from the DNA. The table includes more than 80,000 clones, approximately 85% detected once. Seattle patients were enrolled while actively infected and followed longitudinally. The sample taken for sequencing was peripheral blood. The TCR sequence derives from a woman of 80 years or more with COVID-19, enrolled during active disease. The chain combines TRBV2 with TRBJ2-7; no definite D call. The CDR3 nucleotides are TGTGCCAGCAGCGCGGTCAACGAGCAGTACTTC. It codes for CASSAVNEQYF.